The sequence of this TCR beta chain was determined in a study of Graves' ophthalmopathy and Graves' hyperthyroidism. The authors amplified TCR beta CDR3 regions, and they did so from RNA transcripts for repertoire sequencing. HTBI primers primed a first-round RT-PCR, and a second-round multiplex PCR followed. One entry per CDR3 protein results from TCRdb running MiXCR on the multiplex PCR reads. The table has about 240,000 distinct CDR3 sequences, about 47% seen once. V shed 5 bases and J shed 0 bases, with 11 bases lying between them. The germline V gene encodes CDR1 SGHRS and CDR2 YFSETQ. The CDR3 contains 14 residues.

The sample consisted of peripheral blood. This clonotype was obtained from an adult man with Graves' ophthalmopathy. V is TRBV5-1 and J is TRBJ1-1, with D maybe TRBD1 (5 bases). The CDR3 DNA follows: TGCGCCAGCAGGGGACGAGGGGTGAACACTGAAGCTTTCTTT. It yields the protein CASRGRGVNTEAFF.